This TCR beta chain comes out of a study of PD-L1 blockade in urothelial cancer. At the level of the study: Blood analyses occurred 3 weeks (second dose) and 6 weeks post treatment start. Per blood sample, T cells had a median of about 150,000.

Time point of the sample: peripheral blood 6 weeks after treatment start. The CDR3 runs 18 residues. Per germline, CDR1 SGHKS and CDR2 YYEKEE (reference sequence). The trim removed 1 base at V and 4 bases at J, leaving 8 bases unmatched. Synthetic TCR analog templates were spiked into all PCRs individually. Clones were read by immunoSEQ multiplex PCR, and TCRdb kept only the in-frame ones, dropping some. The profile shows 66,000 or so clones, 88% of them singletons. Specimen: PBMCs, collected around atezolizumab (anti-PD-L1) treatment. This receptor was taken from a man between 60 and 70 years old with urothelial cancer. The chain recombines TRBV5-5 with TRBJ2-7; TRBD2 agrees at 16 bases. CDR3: CASSLNPGLAGGKYEQYF. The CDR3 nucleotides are TGTGCCAGCAGCTTGAACCCGGGACTAGCGGGGGGGAAGTACGAGCAGTACTTC.